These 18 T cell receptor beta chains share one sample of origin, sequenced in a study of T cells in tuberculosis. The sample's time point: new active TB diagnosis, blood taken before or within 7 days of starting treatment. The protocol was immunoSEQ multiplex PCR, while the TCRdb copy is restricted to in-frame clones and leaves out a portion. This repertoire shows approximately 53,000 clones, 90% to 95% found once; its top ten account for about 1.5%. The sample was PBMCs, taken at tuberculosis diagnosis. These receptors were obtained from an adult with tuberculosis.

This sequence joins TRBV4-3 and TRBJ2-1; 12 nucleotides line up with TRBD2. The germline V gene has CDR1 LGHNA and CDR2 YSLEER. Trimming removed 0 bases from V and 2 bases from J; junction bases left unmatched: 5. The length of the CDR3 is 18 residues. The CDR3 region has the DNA TGCGCCAGCAGCCAAGATGGACCTAGCGGGAGGGCCTACAATGAGCAGTTCTTC. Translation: CASSQDGPSGRAYNEQFF.

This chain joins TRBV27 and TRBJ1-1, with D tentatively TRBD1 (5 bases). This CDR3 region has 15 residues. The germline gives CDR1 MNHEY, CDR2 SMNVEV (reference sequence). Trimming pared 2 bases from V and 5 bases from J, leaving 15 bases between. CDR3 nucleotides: TGTGCCAGCAGTTTAGGGCAGGGAATTGGTACTGAAGCTTTCTTT. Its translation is CASSLGQGIGTEAFF.

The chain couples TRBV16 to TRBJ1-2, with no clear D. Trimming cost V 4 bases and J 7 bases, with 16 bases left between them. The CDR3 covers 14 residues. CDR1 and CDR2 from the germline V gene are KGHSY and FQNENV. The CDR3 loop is CASSLTAPRAGYTF. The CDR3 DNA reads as TGTGCCAGCAGCCTCACAGCCCCACGAGCTGGCTACACCTTC.

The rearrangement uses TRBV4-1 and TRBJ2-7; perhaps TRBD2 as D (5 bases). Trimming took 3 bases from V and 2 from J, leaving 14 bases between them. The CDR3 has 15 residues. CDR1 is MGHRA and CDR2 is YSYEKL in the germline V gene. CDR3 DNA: TGCGCCAGCAGCCAGAGCGGTGGGGTTACCTACGAGCAGTACTTC. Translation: CASSQSGGVTYEQYF.

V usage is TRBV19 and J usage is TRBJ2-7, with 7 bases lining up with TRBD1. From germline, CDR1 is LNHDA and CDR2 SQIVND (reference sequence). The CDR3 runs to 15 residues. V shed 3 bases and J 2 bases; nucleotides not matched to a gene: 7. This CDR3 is CASSIHRTGAYEQYF. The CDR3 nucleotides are TGTGCCAGTAGTATTCACCGGACAGGTGCCTACGAGCAGTACTTC.

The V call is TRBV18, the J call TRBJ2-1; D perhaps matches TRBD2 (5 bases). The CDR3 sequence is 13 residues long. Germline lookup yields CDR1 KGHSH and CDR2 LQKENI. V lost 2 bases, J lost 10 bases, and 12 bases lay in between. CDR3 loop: CASSPRTADEQFF. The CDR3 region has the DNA TGTGCCAGCTCACCAAGGACTGCGGACGAGCAGTTCTTC. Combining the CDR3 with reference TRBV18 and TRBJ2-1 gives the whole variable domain NAGVMQNPRHLVRRRGQEARLRCSPMKGHSHVYWYRQLPEEGLKFMVYLQKENIIDESGMPKERFSAEFPKEGPSILRIQQVVRGDSAAYFCASSPRTADEQFFGPGTRLTVL.

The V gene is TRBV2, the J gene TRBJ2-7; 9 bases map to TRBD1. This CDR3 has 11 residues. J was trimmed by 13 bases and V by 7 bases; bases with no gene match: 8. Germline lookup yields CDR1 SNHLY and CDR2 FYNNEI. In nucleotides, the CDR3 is TGTGCCAGCATGAGACAGGGGGAGGTATACTTC. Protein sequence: CASMRQGEVYF.

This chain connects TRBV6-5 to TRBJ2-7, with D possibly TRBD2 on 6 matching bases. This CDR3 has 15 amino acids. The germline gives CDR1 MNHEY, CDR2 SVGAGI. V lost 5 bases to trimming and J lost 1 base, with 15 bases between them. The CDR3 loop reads CASSQSHGGSYEQYF. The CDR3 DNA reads TGTGCCAGCAGTCAATCCCACGGGGGTTCCTACGAGCAGTACTTC.

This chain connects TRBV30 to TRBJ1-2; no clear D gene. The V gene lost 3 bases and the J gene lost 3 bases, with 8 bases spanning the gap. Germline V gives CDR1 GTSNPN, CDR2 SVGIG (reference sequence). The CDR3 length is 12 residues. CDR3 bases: TGTGCCTGGAGATATATCCACTATGGCTACACCTTC. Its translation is CAWRYIHYGYTF.

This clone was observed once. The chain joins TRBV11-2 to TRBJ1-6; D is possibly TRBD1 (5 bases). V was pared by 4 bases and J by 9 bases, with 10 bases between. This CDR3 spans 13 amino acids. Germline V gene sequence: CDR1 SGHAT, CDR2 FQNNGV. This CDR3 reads CASSWGLPSPLHF. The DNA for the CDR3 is TGTGCCAGCAGCTGGGGACTCCCTTCACCCCTCCACTTT.

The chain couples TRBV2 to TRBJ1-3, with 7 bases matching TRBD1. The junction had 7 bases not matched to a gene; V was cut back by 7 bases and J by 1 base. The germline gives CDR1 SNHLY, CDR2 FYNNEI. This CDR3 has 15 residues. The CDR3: CASKQTGTSGNTIYF. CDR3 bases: TGTGCCAGCAAACAGACAGGGACTTCTGGAAACACCATATATTTT.

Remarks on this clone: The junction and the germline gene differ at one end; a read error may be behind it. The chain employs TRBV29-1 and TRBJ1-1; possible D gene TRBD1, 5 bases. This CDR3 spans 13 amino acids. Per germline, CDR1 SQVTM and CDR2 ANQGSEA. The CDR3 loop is CSVAPSGGTEAFF. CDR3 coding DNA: TGCAGTGTTGCTCCTTCGGGGGGCACTGAAGCTTTCTTT.

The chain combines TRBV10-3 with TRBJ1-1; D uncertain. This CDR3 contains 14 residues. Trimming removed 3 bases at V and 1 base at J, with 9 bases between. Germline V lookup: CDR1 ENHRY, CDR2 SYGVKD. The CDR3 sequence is CAISEVGGNTEAFF. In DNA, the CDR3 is TGTGCCATCAGTGAAGTCGGTGGGAACACTGAAGCTTTCTTT.

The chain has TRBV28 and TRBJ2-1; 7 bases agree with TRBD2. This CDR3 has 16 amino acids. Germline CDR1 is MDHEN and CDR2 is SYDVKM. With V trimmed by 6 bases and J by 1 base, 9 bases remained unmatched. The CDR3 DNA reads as TGTGCCAGCAGCCCGGGCGGTAGCGGGTCCTACAATGAGCAGTTCTTC. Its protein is CASSPGGSGSYNEQFF.

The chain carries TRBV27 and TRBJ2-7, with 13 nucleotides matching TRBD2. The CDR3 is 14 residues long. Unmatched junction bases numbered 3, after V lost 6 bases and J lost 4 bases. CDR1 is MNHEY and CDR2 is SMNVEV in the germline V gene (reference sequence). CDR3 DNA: TGTGCCAGCAGCGCGGGACTAGCGGGGTACGAGCAGTACTTC. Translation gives CASSAGLAGYEQYF.

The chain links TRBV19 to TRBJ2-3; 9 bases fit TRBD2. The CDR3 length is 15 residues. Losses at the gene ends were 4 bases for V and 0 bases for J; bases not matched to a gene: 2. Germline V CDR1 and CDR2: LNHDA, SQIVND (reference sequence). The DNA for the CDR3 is TGTGCCAGTAGTAATGCGGGAGGGAGCACAGATACGCAGTATTTT. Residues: CASSNAGGSTDTQYF.

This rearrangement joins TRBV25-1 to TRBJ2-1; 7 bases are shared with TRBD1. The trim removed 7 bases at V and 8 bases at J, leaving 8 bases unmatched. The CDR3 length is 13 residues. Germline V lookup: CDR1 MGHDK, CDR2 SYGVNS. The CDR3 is CASIRPGGDEQFF. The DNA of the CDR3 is TGTGCCAGCATCAGGCCAGGGGGAGATGAGCAGTTCTTC. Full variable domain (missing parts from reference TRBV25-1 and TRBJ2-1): EADIYQTPRYLVIGTGKKITLECSQTMGHDKMYWYQQDPGMELHLIHYSYGVNSTEKGDLSSESTVSRIRTEHFPLTLESARPSHTSQYLCASIRPGGDEQFFGPGTRLTVL.

Here the CDR3 reads CASRRLQVPEQYF. The CDR3, as DNA: TGTGCCAGCAGGAGGCTACAGGTTCCCGAGCAGTACTTC. This sequence joins TRBV6-5 and TRBJ2-7; TRBD1 might be the D (5 bases). The germline CDR1 and CDR2 sequences are MNHEY and SVGAGI. This CDR3 has 13 amino acids. Deletions cut 6 bases from V and 6 bases from J, with 15 bases between.